A selection of T cell receptor beta chains follows, all from one sample in a study of blood T cell repertoires in COVID-19. Repertoires were generated with immunoSEQ multiplex PCR, while TCRdb's copy carries only in-frame clones and drops some. The sample includes tens of thousands of clones, 70% to 85% of them seen just once. Sequencing was performed on peripheral blood. The receptors originated from a man aged 60 to 69 with acute or convalescent COVID-19. CDR3s include the opening cysteine and the closing phenylalanine or tryptophan. The order of the fields is D gene, V gene, CDR3 protein. A D gene is named only where the DNA matches it firmly.

d_call: TRBD1; v_call: TRBV10-1; cdr3_aa: CASSESPRDRAYNTEAFF
d_call: .; v_call: TRBV5-1; cdr3_aa: CASSFFRQPDQPQHF
d_call: .; v_call: TRBV5-1; cdr3_aa: CASRNSQETQYF
d_call: .; v_call: TRBV10-3; cdr3_aa: CAISGDSNQPQHF
d_call: .; v_call: TRBV19; cdr3_aa: CASSILGQGQGQPQHF
d_call: TRBD1; v_call: TRBV28; cdr3_aa: CASSLTTGGQPQHF
d_call: TRBD1; v_call: TRBV19; cdr3_aa: CASSNRGQGDTQYF
d_call: .; v_call: TRBV15; cdr3_aa: CATSRDEESPLHF
d_call: TRBD1; v_call: TRBV6-1; cdr3_aa: CASSDWGQMNTEAFF
d_call: .; v_call: TRBV7-2; cdr3_aa: CASSLGLLSGYTF